A single T cell receptor (beta chain) is shown here with its context. Its cognate antigen is unknown. The time point denotes: persistent/refractory GD, antithyroid drugs over 5 years with positive TRAb. The TCR library was made from RNA that had been extracted from PBMCs in TRIzol. These data belong to a study of regulatory T cells in long-lasting Graves disease. Study findings and constraints: Persistent disease was characterized by preferential usage of TRBV28, TRBJ1-2 and TRBJ2-5. Patients with persistent Graves' had lower TCR diversity than newly diagnosed patients.

According to the study, TCR beta libraries were built with iRepertoire HTBI primers and CDR3-region Arm-PCR. TCRdb recomputed calls from the multiplex PCR reads with MiXCR, one row per CDR3 protein. The sample has approximately 690,000 distinct CDR3 sequences; about 32% are singletons. Germline V lookup: CDR1 LNHNV, CDR2 YYDKDF (reference sequence). Trimming cost V 0 bases and J 2 bases, with 19 bases left between them. The CDR3 runs to 18 residues. Material: peripheral blood mononuclear cells (PBMCs), obtained when the disease was refractory, from a patient treated with antithyroid drugs. This rearrangement joins TRBV15 to TRBJ2-5; tentative D call: TRBD2 (6 bases). The sequence derives from a female donor with Graves disease. DNA for the CDR3: TGTGCCACCAGCAGAGATAAGGTAGTTGGGACTCCACAAGAGACCCAGTACTTC. Translation: CATSRDKVVGTPQETQYF.